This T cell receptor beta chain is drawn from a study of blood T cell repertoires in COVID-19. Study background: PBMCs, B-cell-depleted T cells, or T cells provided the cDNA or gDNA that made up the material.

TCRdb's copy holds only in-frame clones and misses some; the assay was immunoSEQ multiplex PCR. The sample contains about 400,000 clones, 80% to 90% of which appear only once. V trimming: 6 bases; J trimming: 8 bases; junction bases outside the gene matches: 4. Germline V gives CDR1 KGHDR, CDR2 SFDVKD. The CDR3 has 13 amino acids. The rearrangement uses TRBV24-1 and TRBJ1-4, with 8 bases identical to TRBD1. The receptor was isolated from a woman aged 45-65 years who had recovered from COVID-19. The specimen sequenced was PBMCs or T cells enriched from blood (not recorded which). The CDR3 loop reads CATSQGAREKLFF. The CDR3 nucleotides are TGTGCCACCAGTCAGGGGGCGCGGGAAAAACTGTTTTTT.